The present T cell receptor (beta chain) was sequenced within a study of blood T cells in healthy people across ages. Sample-barcoded 5' priming and a J-beta primer mix drove a second PCR of about 6 to 11 cycles. TCRdb processed the 5' RACE reads anew with MiXCR; each CDR3 protein has one entry. The sample carries 1 million or so distinct CDR3 sequences, 20% to 25% recorded once. The CDR3 extends over 13 amino acids. Germline V gene sequence: CDR1 KGHDR, CDR2 SFDVKD. With 9 bases removed from V and 0 bases from J, the gap between germline ends came to 5 bases. A further study also used this sample, focusing on T cells of mothers and their children.

This sequence originates from a girl aged 2-10 years in good health. The chain links TRBV24-1 to TRBJ2-6; D uncertain. Input material: blood. For the CDR3, the DNA is TGTGCCACCGACCTCTCTGGGGCCAACGTCCTGACTTTC. It yields the protein CATDLSGANVLTF.